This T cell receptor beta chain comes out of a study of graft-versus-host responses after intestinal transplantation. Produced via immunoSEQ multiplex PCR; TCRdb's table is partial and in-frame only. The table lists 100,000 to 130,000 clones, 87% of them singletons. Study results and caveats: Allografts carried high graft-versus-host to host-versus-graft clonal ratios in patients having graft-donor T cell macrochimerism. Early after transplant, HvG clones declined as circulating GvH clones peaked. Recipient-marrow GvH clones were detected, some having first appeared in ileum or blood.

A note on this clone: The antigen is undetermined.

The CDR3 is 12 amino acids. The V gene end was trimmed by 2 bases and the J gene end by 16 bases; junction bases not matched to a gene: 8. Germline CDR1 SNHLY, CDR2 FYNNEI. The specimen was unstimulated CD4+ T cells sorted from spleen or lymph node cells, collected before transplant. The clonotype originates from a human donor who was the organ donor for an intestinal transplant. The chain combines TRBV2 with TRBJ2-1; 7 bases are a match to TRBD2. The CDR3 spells CASSEFRTSRFF. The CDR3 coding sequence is TGTGCCAGCAGTGAATTCCGGACTAGTCGATTCTTC.